What follows is one T cell receptor beta chain and its context. This receptor's antigen is unknown. No quality values exist for individual bases; no much larger clone is one base distant. TCRbeta CDR3 regions were amplified from genomic DNA by means of the immunoSEQ Assay, a bias-controlled multiplex PCR. The source study handled its data this way. Within the assay, amplification of reference gene primers was used to estimate how many nucleated cells each sample contained. To quantify the absolute abundance of each unique TCRbeta CDR3 rearrangement, sequence reads were collapsed and filtered. For each sample, productive Simpson clonality was calculated as the square root of Simpson's diversity index over productive rearrangements. TCRdb carries this immuneACCESS record with in-frame sequences only. Its versions omit some clonotypes, under half of them owing to an unresolved V gene in the studies checked, with the rest unexplained. V and J calls and clone size follow that table, whereas D and trimming were derived from the DNA. The sample table shows roughly 150,000 clones, and about 88% are seen once. The biggest ten clones account for 8.3% of the sample.

The CDR3 sequence holds 17 residues, the cysteine and phenylalanine included. CDR3 DNA only is kept here, 51 bases in frame from base 1. In the germline V gene, CDR1 corresponds to SGHAT and CDR2 to FQNNGV. Germline trimming amounts to 6 bases on V and 0 bases on J, with 6 as the count of junction bases outside the gene matches. These data come from a study of blood T cell repertoires in COVID-19 (dated by TCRdb to about 2020). At the level of the whole study: Samples from collaborators originated in the United States, Italy and Spain and spanned both the acute and convalescent phases of COVID-19. A freely available public database, intended as a resource for researchers studying the immune response to SARS-CoV-2, is where the repertoires were released. Nearly every sample came with metadata listing a de-identified subject ID, COVID-19 status, age in years and sex. The material from the prospective study consisted of cDNA or gDNA derived from T cells, B-cell-depleted T cells, or PBMCs. Samples were obtained from the ongoing ImmuneRACE study (first 160 participants) and from some 1,200 subjects provided by 6 global collaborators. HLA class I and class II types, where available, came from metadata supplied by the sample provider rather than from assay-based typing. The dataset comprised deeply sampled blood TCRbeta repertoires from subjects exposed to, actively infected with, or recovered from COVID-19. The full study reports these points: Clinical and demographic metadata were provided uncurated, with the amount varying by source and participant.

At one collaborating source in Seattle, patients were enrolled during active infection and were followed longitudinally through the course of disease. Collaborating institutions collected whole blood in K2EDTA tubes following their own protocols. For TCRbeta analysis, collaborators shipped samples as frozen whole blood, isolated PBMCs, or DNA extracted from either of those sample types. The chain couples TRBV11-2 to TRBJ2-6; the central 9 bases match TRBD1. The sequenced material came from peripheral blood. This clonotype was sampled from a woman in her sixties or seventies with COVID-19, enrolled during active disease. The DNA is as follows: TGTGCCAGCAGGCCGACAGGGGGTGCCTCTGGGGCCAACGTCCTGACTTTC. It is translated as CASRPTGGASGANVLTF.